This paragraph reports one T cell receptor (beta chain). What it binds is unknown. The source of the sample is a study of T cell responses to AZD1222 COVID-19 vaccine. General study findings and limits: Spike was spanned by vaccine-associated CD4 TCRs, with dominance at 160-218 and 743-854. Among the donors, most were white British and more were female, and clonal diversity was possibly underestimated.

CDR3 length: 11 residues. The germline V gene encodes CDR1 SGHAT and CDR2 FQNNGV. V lost 0 bases and J lost 5, with 1 base in between. The assay was immunoSEQ multiplex PCR, and TCRdb's table has in-frame clones only and misses some. Of tens of thousands of clones in the sample, 80% to 95% were seen once. The material was peripheral blood, obtained 28 days after the second AZD1222 dose. This clonotype was obtained from an adult who received the AZD1222 COVID-19 vaccine. The rearrangement uses TRBV11-2 and TRBJ2-5; unclear D gene. The CDR3 sequence: CASSLEETQYF. The CDR3 DNA reads TGTGCCAGCAGCTTAGAGGAGACCCAGTACTTC.